This T cell receptor (beta chain) derives from a study of T cells in Graves' hyperthyroidism and ophthalmopathy. Researchers amplified the TCR beta CDR3 regions from RNA transcripts. When the TCR CDR3 underwent first-round RT-PCR, the HTBI primer set was used. Each CDR3 protein gets one entry after TCRdb re-called the multiplex PCR reads with MiXCR. The sample gives roughly 290,000 distinct CDR3 sequences, about 14% of which show up once; 7.8% is in the top ten. Germline V gene sequence: CDR1 LGHNA, CDR2 YNFKEQ. CDR3 length equals 16 residues. Trimming cost V 4 bases and J 1 base, with 16 bases left between them. With regard to this clonotype: Antigen unknown.

Points from the study as a whole: Model output signaled ophthalmopathy a median roughly six months ahead of onset. A model of 13 V-J pairs discriminated ophthalmopathy from stable hyperthyroidism.

The chain carries TRBV4-2 and TRBJ1-1; unclear D gene. The sequencing sample was made of blood. The source of this sequence is a young woman with Graves' hyperthyroidism that later progressed to Graves' ophthalmopathy. CDR3 nucleotides: TGTGCCAGCAGCCGAAGGGTAGAAAGGTGGAACACTGAAGCTTTCTTT. Residues: CASSRRVERWNTEAFF.